This T cell receptor (beta chain) derives from a study of follicular helper T cells after annual influenza vaccination (dated by TCRdb to about 2017). Background on the whole study: After each seasonal influenza vaccination, blood samples were collected on days 0, 7 and 28. Some subjects were followed across successive annual vaccinations spanning the 2013-2014, 2014-2015 and 2015-2016 seasons to study recall of cTfh clones. One week after vaccination, a second recruited cohort of 12 subjects (Table S1) displayed a similar ICOS+CD38+ cTfh response. Six subjects had multi-year samples: four covered two vaccination seasons and two covered three seasons. The 2015 samples were processed right after collection, while the 2013-2014 samples were cryopreserved.

Study-level results and caveats: Successive annual vaccinations recalled a recurring oligoclonal ICOS+CD38+ cTfh response that included tetramer and AIM influenza-specific clonotypes. When influenza clone enrichment was assessed, the possibility that the much larger non-cTfh compartments were undersampled could not be excluded. Day 7 ICOS+CD38+ clones were most often found later in ICOS-CD38- cTfh, suggesting that subset may serve as a memory reservoir. ICOS+CD38+ cTfh clonality correlated with the frequency of that population, and its change correlated with the change in circulating plasmablast frequency. Only about 9-22% of analyzed cells yielded productive TCRB sequences, so sampling of rare clonotypes was not possible.

CDR1 and CDR2 (SGHRS, YFSETQ) derive from the germline V gene. The CDR3 runs 15 residues from the cysteine to the phenylalanine. Only the CDR3 DNA stays, 45 bases, in frame from base 1. The V end gives up 3 bases and the J end 4 bases, leaving 4 bases in the junction not matched to a gene. The receptor library was made with the immunoSEQ multiplex PCR assay. Adaptive Biotechnologies handled the TCRB amplification, library preparation, sequencing and preliminary bioinformatics at Survey level resolution. Per the source publication's procedure: Clonality was calculated in R as 1 minus normalized Shannon entropy, and the Gini index was calculated with the R package ineq. The overlap score was defined as the summed counts of shared sequences divided by the total counts of all sequences in both compared samples. Significance of shared clonotypes was assessed by Fisher's exact test, with a theoretical repertoire of 10^7 TCRB sequences assumed. TCRdb re-hosts the immuneACCESS table, in-frame sequences only. Its copies lack some clones; in the studies checked, an unresolved V gene accounts for under half of them, and the cause for the rest is not known. V, J and clone size reflect that table, while D and trimming were determined from the DNA. The sample table lists approximately 13,000 clones, roughly 78% of them with a count of one. The top ten clonotypes cover 0.45% to 0.5% of the sample.

Explained via the paper, the time point label denotes: 2014-2015 season, pre-vaccination. Adults received seasonal inactivated influenza vaccine (Fluvarix), and TCRB sequencing tracked sorted blood CD4 subsets before and after vaccination. To be eligible, subjects had to be community-dwelling and could not have received an influenza vaccine during the previous 6 months. Subjects were excluded for influenza vaccine contraindications, substance abuse, HIV/AIDS, active malignancy, immunomodulatory medication, or active illness such as respiratory infection. At each time point, somewhere between about 40 and 100 mL of blood was taken. PBMC were isolated using Ficoll-Paque PLUS or SepMate separation. As a non-Tfh subset for comparison, CXCR5- memory CD4 T cells were sorted. Cell subsets were sorted from PBMC on a BD FACS Aria before DNA extraction. With respect to this clone: Its antigen remains undetermined. No qualities accompany the bases; no much larger clone lies one base away.

This specimen consisted of CXCR5- memory CD4+ T cells sorted from blood, obtained on the day of influenza vaccination. The cell subset or site label for this specimen denotes: CXCR5- memory CD4 T cells. The chain joins TRBV5-1 to TRBJ2-2; TRBD1 matches 9 bases in the middle. The receptor was isolated from an adult who received the influenza vaccine. The bases are TGCGCCAGCAGCTCCAAGACAGGGGGCACCGGGGAGCTGTTTTTT. Its product reads: CASSSKTGGTGELFF.